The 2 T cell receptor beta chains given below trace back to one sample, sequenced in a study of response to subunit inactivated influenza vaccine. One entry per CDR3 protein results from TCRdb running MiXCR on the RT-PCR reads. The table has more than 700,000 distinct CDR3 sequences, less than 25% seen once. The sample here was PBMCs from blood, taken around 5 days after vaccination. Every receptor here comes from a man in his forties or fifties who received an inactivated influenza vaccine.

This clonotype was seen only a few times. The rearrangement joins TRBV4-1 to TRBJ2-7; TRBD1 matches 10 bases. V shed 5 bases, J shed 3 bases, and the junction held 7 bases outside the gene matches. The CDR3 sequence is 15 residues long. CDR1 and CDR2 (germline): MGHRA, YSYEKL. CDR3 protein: CASSLGTGAHYEQYF. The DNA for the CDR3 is TGCGCCAGCAGCTTGGGGACAGGGGCCCACTACGAGCAGTACTTC.

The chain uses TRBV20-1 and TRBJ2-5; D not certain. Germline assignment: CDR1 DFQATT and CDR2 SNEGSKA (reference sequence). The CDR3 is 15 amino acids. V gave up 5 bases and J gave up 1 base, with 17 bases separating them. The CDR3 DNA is TGCAGTGCTCTTGATGCTTCGACAACCCAAGAGACCCAGTACTTC. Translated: CSALDASTTQETQYF.